The 28 T cell receptor beta chains reported below all come from one sample, sequenced in a study of neurological immune-mediated disorders. TCRdb independently ran MiXCR on the 5' RACE reads; one entry per CDR3 protein. The sample records roughly 38,000 distinct CDR3 sequences, roughly 2.5% being singletons. The sample comprised PBMCs. Every receptor here comes from a man aged 25 to 45 with multiple sclerosis.

This clonotype was seen ten or more times. The chain has TRBV20-1 and TRBJ2-1; the D gene could be TRBD1 or TRBD2 (6 bases each). This CDR3 region has 15 residues. V shed 6 bases and J shed 8 bases, with 23 bases lying between them. Germline CDR1 and CDR2: DFQATT and SNEGSKA (reference sequence). The CDR3 nucleotides are TGCAGTGCCAAGACCGGGGGCCAACTCCCCCATGAGCAGTTCTTC. Encoded protein: CSAKTGGQLPHEQFF.

Many counts were recorded for this clonotype. This chain links TRBV25-1 with TRBJ1-3, with D unclear. V lost 5 bases and J 8 bases, leaving 13 bases between the germline ends. The CDR3 spans 13 residues. CDR1 and CDR2 from the germline V gene are MGHDK and SYGVNS. This CDR3 is CASSRGGLDTIYF. The CDR3 DNA follows: TGTGCCAGCAGTCGAGGCGGCCTAGACACCATATATTTT.

This clonotype has at least ten counts. This chain links TRBV5-6 with TRBJ1-1; a possible D gene is TRBD1 (5 bases). Germline CDR1 is SGHDT and CDR2 is YYEEEE. Trimming removed 1 base from V and 6 bases from J, with 13 bases in between. The CDR3 is made up of 14 amino acids. This chain's CDR3 is CASSLLQPGAEAFF. For the CDR3, the DNA is TGTGCCAGCAGCTTGCTGCAGCCGGGGGCTGAAGCTTTCTTT.

This clonotype was counted many times. This sequence joins TRBV12-3 or TRBV12-4 and TRBJ1-3; TRBD1 might be the D (5 bases). The CDR3 has 15 amino acids. V lost 8 bases and J 5 bases, leaving 19 bases between the germline ends. CDR3 residues: CASYSPTGFRNTIYF. The CDR3 bases are TGTGCCAGCTACTCGCCCACAGGCTTTAGAAACACCATATATTTT.

This clonotype has a count of ten or more. This chain connects TRBV7-2 to TRBJ2-1; 12 bases fit TRBD1. V shed 0 bases, J shed 10 bases, and the junction held 4 bases outside the gene matches. CDR1 and CDR2 (germline): SGHTA, FQGNSA. The CDR3 has 15 residues. Here the CDR3 DNA reads TGTGCCAGCAGCTTAGCTCCGGGACAGGGGGCCGAGCAGTTCTTC. Its protein is CASSLAPGQGAEQFF.

This clonotype was recorded many times. The V call is TRBV5-1, the J call TRBJ2-7, with 8 bases identical to TRBD2. The length of the CDR3 is 13 residues. Trimming at V came to 3 bases and at J to 5 bases, leaving 4 bases not matched to a gene. From germline, CDR1 is SGHRS and CDR2 YFSETQ. CDR3 amino acids: CASSSLLADEQYF. CDR3 DNA sequence: TGCGCCAGCAGCTCCTTACTAGCGGACGAGCAGTACTTC.

This clonotype was found many times. The chain is built from TRBV7-9 and TRBJ2-3; a possible D gene is TRBD2 (7 bases). The germline V gene has CDR1 SEHNR and CDR2 FQNEAQ (reference sequence). The CDR3 consists of 14 residues. V lost 5 bases and J 2 bases, leaving 11 bases between the germline ends. CDR3 coding DNA: TGTGCCAGCAGCGGGCGGGGGCCCACAGATACGCAGTATTTT. This gives the protein CASSGRGPTDTQYF.

At least ten counts were recorded for this clonotype. Here the CDR3 reads CASSRDRVRSPLHF. The CDR3 nucleotides read TGTGCCAGCAGTCGGGACAGGGTTCGTTCACCCCTCCACTTT. The V gene is TRBV6-5, the J gene TRBJ1-6, with 9 bases identical to TRBD1. The junction had 5 bases not matched to a gene; V was cut back by 5 bases and J by 9 bases. This CDR3 has 14 residues. Germline CDR1 MNHEY, CDR2 SVGAGI.

At least ten counts were recorded for this clonotype. V is TRBV20-1 and J is TRBJ1-5; D uncertain. The CDR3 runs 15 residues. Trimming shortened V by 0 bases and J by 8 bases, and 17 bases separated the two germline ends. Germline V gene lookup returns CDR1 DFQATT and CDR2 SNEGSKA (reference sequence). Written as DNA, the CDR3 is TGCAGTGCTAGAGATCGTCGCAGAACGAGTAAGCCCCAGCATTTT. Its translation is CSARDRRRTSKPQHF.

This clonotype was detected many times. The rearrangement links TRBV4-2 to TRBJ1-1; D is uncertain. V was shortened by 3 bases and J by 8 bases, with 7 bases between the two germline ends. The V gene's germline CDR1 is LGHNA and CDR2 YNFKEQ. CDR3 length: 11 amino acids. CDR3 amino acids: CASSQALEAFF. For the CDR3, the DNA is TGTGCCAGCAGCCAGGCCCTAGAAGCTTTCTTT.

This clonotype occurred many times. This chain connects TRBV11-2 to TRBJ2-1, with D possibly TRBD1 on 6 matching bases. CDR1 is SGHAT and CDR2 is FQNNGV in the germline V gene. The CDR3 extends over 16 amino acids. Trimming left V 5 bases short and J 4 bases short, with 18 bases between. CDR3 protein: CASSPWTVLGYNEQFF. The CDR3 DNA is TGTGCCAGCAGCCCTTGGACAGTGTTGGGGTACAATGAGCAGTTCTTC.

At least ten counts were recorded for this clonotype. The chain employs TRBV29-1 and TRBJ2-7; D uncertain. Trimming stripped 2 bases from V and 0 bases from J, with 8 bases between. This CDR3 is built from 13 residues. The germline V gene encodes CDR1 SQVTM and CDR2 ANQGSEA. CDR3 sequence (DNA): TGCAGCGTTGAAAAGGCGGACTCCTACGAGCAGTACTTC. It encodes CSVEKADSYEQYF.

This clonotype has at least ten counts. The rearrangement joins TRBV6-1 to TRBJ2-5; 8 nucleotides match TRBD2. Germline V lookup: CDR1 MNHNS, CDR2 SASEGT. The CDR3 sequence is 17 residues long. Germline trimming cut 1 base from V and 2 bases from J; bases unmatched to any gene: 9. CDR3 sequence reads: CASSEGRGGPEQETQYF. The CDR3 region has the DNA TGTGCCAGCAGTGAAGGACGGGGGGGGCCGGAGCAAGAGACCCAGTACTTC.

This clonotype was seen repeatedly, ten times or more. Because the CDR3's place on the DNA is in doubt, the DNA is left out and the CDR3 is given as listed by TCRdb. This sequence joins TRBV5-6 and TRBJ1-2; TRBD1, the table's D call, was not compared with the DNA. The CDR3 has 12 residues if both end residues are counted. Germline CDR1 reads SGHDT; CDR2 reads YYEEEE. CDR3 loop: CASKLWGTGSTF.

This clonotype was seen at least ten times. V and J are TRBV20-1 and TRBJ2-7, with 7 bases that match TRBD2. Trimming cost V 3 bases and J 1 base; bases outside gene matches: 3. The CDR3 runs 13 residues. From germline, CDR1 is DFQATT and CDR2 SNEGSKA (reference sequence). As DNA, the CDR3 is TGCAGTGCTAGGGGGAGGGAATCCTACGAGCAGTACTTC. Encoded protein: CSARGRESYEQYF.

This clonotype was seen ten or more times. This chain joins TRBV11-2 and TRBJ1-2, with TRBD1 matching over 7 bases. The CDR3 sequence is 15 residues long. The germline V gene encodes CDR1 SGHAT and CDR2 FQNNGV. With V trimmed by 7 bases and J by 4 bases, 12 bases remained unmatched. The CDR3 region has the DNA TGTGCCAGCACCAGCTTAGGACCAGGGGGCTATGGCTACACCTTC. This sequence encodes CASTSLGPGGYGYTF.

This clonotype appeared many times. The V gene is TRBV12-3 or TRBV12-4, the J gene TRBJ1-6; D unclear. The V end was cut by 6 bases, the J end by 8 bases, with 23 bases between. The CDR3 contains 17 residues. CDR3 DNA: TGTGCCAGCAGGGCGCAGGCACTCAAGGATTCCGATTCACCCCTCCACTTT. This encodes CASRAQALKDSDSPLHF.

This clonotype was seen ten or more times. J is TRBJ1-5 and V is TRBV20-1; D is ambiguous. The CDR3 sequence is 12 residues long. Trimming removed 3 bases from V and 10 bases from J, with 13 bases in between. Germline lookup yields CDR1 DFQATT and CDR2 SNEGSKA (reference sequence). Written as DNA, the CDR3 is TGCAGTGCTAGCTCACAGACTAAACCCCAGCATTTT. Protein: CSASSQTKPQHF.

The sample holds many counts of this clonotype. This chain uses TRBV6-1 with TRBJ2-7; tentatively, D is TRBD1 (6 bases). V was shortened by 6 bases and J by 4 bases, with 13 bases between the two germline ends. The germline V gene has CDR1 MNHNS and CDR2 SASEGT. The CDR3 consists of 13 residues. The CDR3 DNA is TGTGCCAGCAGGGCCCAGGACAGATACGAGCAGTACTTC. This codes for CASRAQDRYEQYF.

This clonotype was seen ten or more times. This sequence joins TRBV5-1 and TRBJ1-2, with 7 bases matching TRBD1. The CDR3 is made up of 15 amino acids. Germline loops: CDR1 SGHRS, CDR2 YFSETQ. The V gene end was trimmed by 4 bases and the J gene end by 2 bases; junction bases not matched to a gene: 8. The CDR3 nucleotides are TGCGCCAGCAGCCGGGAGACAGGGAACAACTATGGCTACACCTTC. It translates to CASSRETGNNYGYTF.

This clonotype was picked up many times. V usage is TRBV28 and J usage is TRBJ2-7; TRBD2 might be the D (6 bases). Germline CDR1 MDHEN, CDR2 SYDVKM. Trimming pared 6 bases from V and 6 bases from J, leaving 12 bases between. The CDR3 totals 12 residues. DNA of the CDR3: TGTGCCAGCAGCACTCAGGGACTCGAGCAGTACTTC. Its protein product is CASSTQGLEQYF. Supplemented by reference TRBV28 and TRBJ2-7, the full variable domain reads DVKVTQSSRYLVKRTGEKVFLECVQDMDHENMFWYRQDPGLGLRLIYFSYDVKMKEKGDIPEGYSVSREKKERFSLILESASTNQTSMYLCASSTQGLEQYFGPGTRLTVT.

This clonotype was found many times. The genes are TRBV12-3 or TRBV12-4 and TRBJ2-5, with a possible D match to TRBD2 (5 bases). This CDR3 has 12 amino acids. The germline V and J ends were trimmed by 6 bases and 5 bases, with 10 bases remaining between them. The DNA for the CDR3 is TGTGCCAGCAGGCTAGCTGGGGAGACCCAGTACTTC. This gives the protein CASRLAGETQYF.

This clonotype was detected many times. The chain joins TRBV25-1 to TRBJ1-2, with a possible D match to TRBD1 (5 bases). Trimming cost V 0 bases and J 7 bases, with 12 bases left between them. The CDR3 extends over 14 amino acids. Germline V gene sequence: CDR1 MGHDK, CDR2 SYGVNS. The CDR3 here is CASSEYKGLGGYTF. The DNA for the CDR3 is TGTGCCAGCAGTGAATATAAGGGGTTGGGTGGCTACACCTTC.

The table lists this clonotype with a few counts. The genes are TRBV18 and TRBJ2-7; a possible D gene is TRBD1 (6 bases). Germline CDR1 is KGHSH and CDR2 is LQKENI. The CDR3 is 13 residues long. V lost 3 bases and J lost 5, with 11 bases in between. The CDR3 region is CASSPQGNNEQYF. CDR3 DNA: TGTGCCAGCTCACCTCAGGGGAACAACGAGCAGTACTTC. Complete variable domain (other parts from reference TRBV18 and TRBJ2-7): NAGVMQNPRHLVRRRGQEARLRCSPMKGHSHVYWYRQLPEEGLKFMVYLQKENIIDESGMPKERFSAEFPKEGPSILRIQQVVRGDSAAYFCASSPQGNNEQYFGPGTRLTVT.

This clonotype was picked up many times. In DNA, the CDR3 is TGTGCCAGCAGCCAATTATCAGGGAGCGGTCAGCCCCAGCATTTT. As protein: CASSQLSGSGQPQHF. The rearrangement links TRBV16 to TRBJ1-5, with D possibly matching TRBD1 (5 bases). The CDR3 loop spans 15 amino acids. V was shortened by 1 base and J by 6 bases, with 13 bases between the two germline ends. CDR1 is KGHSY, CDR2 FQNENV, per germline.

This clonotype was seen at least ten times. The chain combines TRBV5-5 with TRBJ2-1; a weak D match, TRBD2 (7 bases). This CDR3 comprises 14 residues. The V end was cut by 6 bases, the J end by 8 bases, with 18 bases between. Germline CDR1 SGHKS, CDR2 YYEKEE (reference sequence). CDR3 in amino acids: CASIPGAREDEQFF. CDR3 DNA: TGTGCCAGCATCCCGGGGGCCCGGGAGGATGAGCAGTTCTTC.

Ten or more counts support this clonotype. The rearrangement uses TRBV3-1 and TRBJ1-1; D uncertain. The V gene's germline CDR1 is LGHDT and CDR2 YNNKEL (reference sequence). The CDR3 runs 14 residues. The V end lost 5 bases, the J end lost 2 bases, and 12 bases lay between the germline ends. CDR3 nucleotide sequence: TGTGCCAGCAGCACCCTGCTCAAAAACACTGAAGCTTTCTTT. It is translated as CASSTLLKNTEAFF.

This clonotype has ten or more counts. The rearrangement links TRBV11-1 to TRBJ2-5; D unclear. Germline lookup yields CDR1 SGHAT and CDR2 FQDESV (reference sequence). V dropped 2 bases and J dropped 7 bases, with 11 bases sitting between them. The CDR3 extends over 13 amino acids. In nucleotides, the CDR3 is TGTGCCAGCAGCTTAATCGACGGTGGGACCCAGTACTTC. Residues: CASSLIDGGTQYF.